A selection of T cell receptor beta chains follows, all from one sample in a study of blood T cell repertoires in COVID-19. Sequencing was performed with immunoSEQ multiplex PCR; in TCRdb, only in-frame clones are kept and a portion is missing. The sample carries 250,000 to 300,000 clones, 80% to 85% recorded once. Material: PBMCs or T cells enriched from blood (not recorded which). The receptor set was obtained from a man over 45 who had recovered from COVID-19. Each CDR3 is given with its conserved first and last residue. A D gene is named only where the DNA matches it firmly. Size tells how often a clone was seen (once, few, many) or the class of an expanded clone, and some rows leave it out.

j_gene,v_gene,abundance,d_gene,CDR3nt,CDR3aa
TRBJ2-2,TRBV7-8,once,TRBD1,TGTGCCAGCAGCTTAGCGCAAGAAATGGGCAGGACAGGGGCGTCGTCCGGGGAGCTGTTTTTT,CASSLAQEMGRTGASSGELFF
TRBJ2-6,TRBV28,.,TRBD2,TGTGCCAGCAGTCTGCTAGCGGGAGAGCCTGGGGCCAACGTCCTGACTTTC,CASSLLAGEPGANVLTF
TRBJ2-7,TRBV10-3,once,TRBD2,TGTGCCATCAGTGGAACGGTTACTAGCGGGAGGATCTACGAGCAGTACTTC,CAISGTVTSGRIYEQYF
TRBJ1-3,TRBV19,.,TRBD1,TGTGCCAGTAGGTGGGACAGCACCCCTGGAAACACCATATATTTT,CASRWDSTPGNTIYF
TRBJ2-7,TRBV2,.,.,TGTGCCAGCAGTGAATTCAGGGGATCCGAGCAGTACTTC,CASSEFRGSEQYF
TRBJ2-1,TRBV28,.,TRBD2,TGTGCCAGCAGTTCCCTAGCGGGAGGGCCCCCCTCCTACAATGAGCAGTTCTTC,CASSSLAGGPPSYNEQFF
TRBJ1-1,TRBV2,.,.,TGTGCCAGCAGCGTGGAAGGGGCGACTGAAGCTTTCTTT,CASSVEGATEAFF
TRBJ2-7,TRBV6-4,.,TRBD1,TGTGCCAGCATCAGGGGGACAGGCCGCCACGAGCAGTACTTC,CASIRGTGRHEQYF
TRBJ1-1,TRBV7-9,once,.,TGTGCCAGCAGCATCTTACCGGGGGGGAACACTGAAGCTTTCTTT,CASSILPGGNTEAFF
TRBJ1-2,TRBV18,.,.,TGTGCCAGCTCGCGCGGGGCCACCAGGCAGGCCAAAACGGCGGATGGCTACACCTTC,CASSRGATRQAKTADGYTF
TRBJ2-5,TRBV28,.,.,TGTGCCAGCAAGGGGCAAGAGACCCAGTACTTC,CASKGQETQYF
TRBJ1-5,TRBV9,.,.,TGTGCCAGCAGCGTAGCTCCCGGGGAGCCCCAGCATTTT,CASSVAPGEPQHF
TRBJ2-7,TRBV5-4,once,.,TGTGCCAGTTCGGGACAAGGAGGCTACGAGCAGTACTTC,CASSGQGGYEQYF
TRBJ2-7,TRBV6-2/TRBV6-3,few,.,TGTGCCAGCAGTAGGGGCAGTACCTACGAGCAGTACTTC,CASSRGSTYEQYF
TRBJ2-2,TRBV7-9,few,TRBD2,TGTGCCAGCAGCTTAGGACTAGCGGAGAACACCGGGGAGCTGTTTTTT,CASSLGLAENTGELFF
TRBJ2-7,TRBV3-1/TRBV3-2,.,TRBD2,TGTGCCAGCAGTCAGTCTCTATCGGGACTAACTACCCTCTCCTACGAGCAGTACTTC,CASSQSLSGLTTLSYEQYF
TRBJ1-1,TRBV14,.,.,TGTGCCAGCAGTCAACATAGGAACACTGAAGCTTTCTTT,CASSQHRNTEAFF
TRBJ2-1,TRBV6-2/TRBV6-3,.,.,TGTGCCAGCAGTTGGCTAGCTGGGGTGCAGTTCTTC,CASSWLAGVQFF
TRBJ2-7,TRBV30,.,TRBD1,TGTGCCTGGAGTGTAGGGGGACAGGGGGTTTACGAGCAGTACTTC,CAWSVGGQGVYEQYF
TRBJ1-2,TRBV3-1/TRBV3-2,.,.,TGTGCCAGCAGCCCCGGAGGGACCTTAACTAACTATGGCTACACCTTC,CASSPGGTLTNYGYTF
TRBJ1-2,TRBV28,.,.,TGTGCCAGCAGACGGACAGATGGCTACACCTTC,CASRRTDGYTF
TRBJ2-1,TRBV5-1,.,.,TGCGCCAGCAGCTTGGACGCCGTCCTGGGAGACAATGAGCAGTTCTTC,CASSLDAVLGDNEQFF
TRBJ2-7,TRBV5-1,.,.,TGCGCCAGCAGCTTACGACTAGATAAGGTCGAGCAGTACTTC,CASSLRLDKVEQYF
TRBJ2-1,TRBV5-1,.,TRBD2,TGCGCCAGCAGCTGGCGGCCTAGCGGGCGCTCCTACAATGAGCAGTTCTTC,CASSWRPSGRSYNEQFF
TRBJ1-5,TRBV2,.,.,TGTGCCAGCGACTCCCGGCACAGGCCTTCCTATAGCAATCAGCCCCAGCATTTT,CASDSRHRPSYSNQPQHF
TRBJ2-7,TRBV7-2,.,.,TGTGCCAGCAGCTTAGTGGTCAGTTCCTACGAGCAGTACTTC,CASSLVVSSYEQYF
TRBJ2-5,TRBV11-3,.,TRBD2,TGTGCCAGCAGCCCTACGACCTGGACTAGCGGCTACCAAGAGACCCAGTACTTC,CASSPTTWTSGYQETQYF
TRBJ2-7,TRBV19,.,TRBD1,TGTGCCAGTAGTATGACCCCCGGGACAGGGAGCTACGAGCAGTACTTC,CASSMTPGTGSYEQYF
TRBJ1-1,TRBV19,.,.,TGTGCCAGTAGTACCCGGCCCTTCGGGGACACTGAAGCTTTCTTT,CASSTRPFGDTEAFF
TRBJ2-1,TRBV29-1,few,TRBD2,TGCAGCGTTGAGGGTAGCGGGAGGGACAATGAGCAGTTCTTC,CSVEGSGRDNEQFF
TRBJ1-1,TRBV2,.,TRBD1,TGTGCCAGCAGTGTGGGACAGGGGGGCACTGAAGCTTTCTTT,CASSVGQGGTEAFF
TRBJ1-3,TRBV5-6,.,.,TGTGCCAGCAGCAATACAGGCTCTGGAAACACCATATATTTT,CASSNTGSGNTIYF
TRBJ2-7,TRBV27,.,TRBD2,TGTGCCAGCAGTTCAATTAGGCTAGCGGGTCGCTACGAGCAGTACTTC,CASSSIRLAGRYEQYF
TRBJ2-2,TRBV4-1,.,TRBD1,TGCGCCAGCAGCCAAGATCGGGGTCGGACAGGGGGGACGAACACCGGGGAGCTGTTTTTT,CASSQDRGRTGGTNTGELFF
TRBJ2-5,TRBV18,.,.,TGTGCCAGCTCACCAGGACTCAACCAAGAGACCCAGTACTTC,CASSPGLNQETQYF
TRBJ1-4,TRBV11-3,.,TRBD1,TGTGCCAGCAGCCTTACAGGGGCCCCTAATGAAAAACTGTTTTTT,CASSLTGAPNEKLFF
TRBJ2-1,TRBV18,few,TRBD2,TGTGCCAGCTCACCCCTTCTAGCGGGGGGAACATACAATGAGCAGTTCTTC,CASSPLLAGGTYNEQFF
TRBJ1-2,TRBV12-3/TRBV12-4,few,.,TGTGCCAGCAGTTTCGCAGGGAACTATGGCTACACCTTC,CASSFAGNYGYTF
TRBJ2-7,TRBV5-1,.,TRBD2,TGCGCCAGCAGCTTGGTGCGCGGGGGATCCTACGAGCAGTACTTC,CASSLVRGGSYEQYF
TRBJ2-7,TRBV13,few,.,TGTGCCAGCAGCTTAGCCGGTTCCGCCTACGAGCAGTACTTC,CASSLAGSAYEQYF
TRBJ2-5,TRBV5-1,.,.,TGCGCCAGCAGCTTGGAGCGTTTTCAGACCCAGTACTTC,CASSLERFQTQYF